The present T cell receptor (beta chain) was sequenced within a study of CD8 T cells in Susac syndrome. Random hexamers were used to reverse transcribe an amount of roughly 0.45 to 1 ug RNA. TCRdb re-derived calls from the immunoSEQ multiplex PCR reads in MiXCR, one entry per CDR3 protein. Seen here are a few hundred thousand distinct CDR3 sequences, approximately 95% observed once, and the top ten hold approximately 0.075%. CDR1 MNHNS and CDR2 SASEGT come from the germline V gene. V was clipped by 9 bases and J by 4 bases, with 21 bases between them. CDR3 size: 16 residues. The sequenced target, TCR beta, came from blood CD8+ and CD4+ T cells. Study-wide points: The authors acknowledged that their TCR sequencing and HLA analysis involved a relatively small number of individuals.

Concerning this clonotype itself: Its antigen is as yet unknown.

The sequencing input was CD4+ T cells from PBMCs. This sequence joins TRBV6-1 and TRBJ2-2, with D unclear. The clonotype comes from a human donor with multiple sclerosis. The CDR3 reads CASRDDRVFRTGELFF. The CDR3 DNA is TGTGCCAGTAGAGATGATAGGGTCTTTCGCACCGGGGAGCTGTTTTTT.